These 3 T cell receptor beta chains originate from one sample sequenced in a study of radiation and T cells in renal cell carcinoma. Regarding time point: blood 4 weeks post-SBRT, at nephrectomy. Treatment in this sample: 15 Gy SBRT to primary tumor, nephrectomy 4 weeks later. Clones were read by immunoSEQ multiplex PCR, and TCRdb kept only the in-frame ones, dropping some. The table lists about 78,000 clones, nearly 90% of them singletons. The specimen was blood, collected from a patient whose treatment included radiotherapy and nephrectomy. The receptors originated from a woman in her seventies with renal cell carcinoma.

V usage is TRBV11-3 and J usage is TRBJ2-7; 8 bases are a match to TRBD1. Germline-derived CDR1 and CDR2 are SGHNT and YENEEA. The V gene end was trimmed by 5 bases and the J gene end by 2 bases; junction bases not matched to a gene: 11. The CDR3 length is 16 residues. The DNA of the CDR3 is TGTGCCAGCAGCCAAGCCGGACAGGGAAAGGCCTACGAGCAGTACTTC. This gives the protein CASSQAGQGKAYEQYF.

The table lists this clone with a count of one. The chain couples TRBV30 to TRBJ1-1; D perhaps matches TRBD1 (6 bases). The length of the CDR3 is 12 residues. The V gene lost 5 bases and the J gene lost 4 bases, with 11 bases spanning the gap. From germline, CDR1 is GTSNPN and CDR2 SVGIG (reference sequence). The CDR3 loop reads CAWAGGGTEAFF. CDR3 DNA: TGTGCCTGGGCCGGAGGGGGCACTGAAGCTTTCTTT.

The V call is TRBV2, the J call TRBJ1-2, with D hard to call. Trimming took 6 bases from V and 0 from J, leaving 8 bases between them. CDR1 is SNHLY and CDR2 is FYNNEI in the germline V gene. The CDR3 totals 13 residues. CDR3 DNA sequence: TGTGCCAGCAGATCTACTCCTAACTATGGCTACACCTTC. This sequence encodes CASRSTPNYGYTF.